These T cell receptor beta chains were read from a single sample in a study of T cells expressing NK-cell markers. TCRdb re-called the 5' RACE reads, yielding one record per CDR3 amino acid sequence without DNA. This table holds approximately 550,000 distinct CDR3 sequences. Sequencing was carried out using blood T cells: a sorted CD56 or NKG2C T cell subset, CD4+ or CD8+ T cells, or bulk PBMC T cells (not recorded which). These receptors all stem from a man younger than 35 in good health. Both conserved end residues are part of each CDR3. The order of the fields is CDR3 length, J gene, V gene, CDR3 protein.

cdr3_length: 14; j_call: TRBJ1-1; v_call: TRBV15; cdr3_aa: CATSRDLGRTEAFF
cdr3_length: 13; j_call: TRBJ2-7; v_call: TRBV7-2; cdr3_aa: CASRSYPGGEQYF
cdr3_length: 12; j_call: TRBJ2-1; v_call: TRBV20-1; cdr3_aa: CSARGPSGEQFF
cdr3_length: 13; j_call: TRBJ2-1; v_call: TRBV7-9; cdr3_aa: CASSIYARGEQFF
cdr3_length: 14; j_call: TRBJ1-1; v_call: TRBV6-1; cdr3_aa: CASRPAYLITEAFF
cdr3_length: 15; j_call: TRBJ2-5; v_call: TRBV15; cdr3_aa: CATSREGISQETQYF
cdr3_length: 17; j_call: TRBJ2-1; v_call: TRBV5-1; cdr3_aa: CASRELARQGAYNEQFF
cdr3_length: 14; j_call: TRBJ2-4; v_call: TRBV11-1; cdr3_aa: CASSLVPQGNIQYF
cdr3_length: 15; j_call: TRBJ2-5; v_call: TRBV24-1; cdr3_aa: CATSVPGTGKETQYF
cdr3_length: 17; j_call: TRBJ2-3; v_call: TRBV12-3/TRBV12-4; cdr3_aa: CASSLNPGGYDTDTQYF
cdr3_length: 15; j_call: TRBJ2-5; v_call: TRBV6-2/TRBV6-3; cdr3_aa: CATNLGGSAVETQYF
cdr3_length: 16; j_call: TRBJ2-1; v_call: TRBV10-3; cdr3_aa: CAISESEGGSYNEQFF